These T cell receptor beta chains were read from a single sample in a study of shared clonotypes between healthy human individuals. The table came from immunoSEQ multiplex PCR; TCRdb's copy has only in-frame clones and leaves some out. The data hold 450,000 to 600,000 clones, with around 79% observed a single time. The sample consisted of PBMCs. The receptor source for this set is a middle-aged woman in good health. Some clones in this sample may be carry-over from other donors' samples. The CDR3 runs from the conserved cysteine through the conserved F or W. Fields, in order: J gene, CDR3 length, D gene, V gene, clone size, CDR3 protein, CDR3 DNA. The D gene is left open where the match is weak. Rows give clone size only sometimes, using once, few, many, or a class for an expanded clone.

J gene: TRBJ1-4; CDR3 length: 13; D gene: TRBD1; V gene: TRBV29-1; clone size: few; CDR3 protein: CSMTGTGNEKLFF; CDR3 DNA: TGCAGCATGACCGGGACAGGCAATGAAAAACTGTTTTTT
J gene: TRBJ1-4; CDR3 length: 15; D gene: NA; V gene: TRBV15; clone size: few; CDR3 protein: CATSRTWDGDEKLFF; CDR3 DNA: TGTGCCACCAGCAGGACGTGGGACGGGGATGAAAAACTGTTTTTT
J gene: TRBJ1-5; CDR3 length: 15; D gene: NA; V gene: TRBV28; clone size: NA; CDR3 protein: CASSNQGNSNQPQHF; CDR3 DNA: TGTGCCAGCAGTAACCAGGGGAATAGCAATCAGCCCCAGCATTTT
J gene: TRBJ2-7; CDR3 length: 16; D gene: TRBD1; V gene: TRBV2; clone size: NA; CDR3 protein: CASSETRQGRGYEQYF; CDR3 DNA: TGTGCCAGCAGTGAAACCCGACAGGGGAGAGGCTACGAGCAGTACTTC
J gene: TRBJ2-1; CDR3 length: 15; D gene: TRBD2; V gene: TRBV29-1; clone size: few; CDR3 protein: CSVEDRASGRSEQFF; CDR3 DNA: TGCAGCGTTGAAGATAGGGCTAGCGGGAGAAGTGAGCAGTTCTTC
J gene: TRBJ2-3; CDR3 length: 15; D gene: NA; V gene: TRBV28; clone size: NA; CDR3 protein: CASSTPAGHTDTQYF; CDR3 DNA: TGTGCCAGCAGTACACCAGCGGGTCACACAGATACGCAGTATTTT
J gene: TRBJ2-1; CDR3 length: 16; D gene: TRBD2; V gene: TRBV10-3; clone size: NA; CDR3 protein: CAISGMQGGPLDEQFF; CDR3 DNA: TGTGCCATCAGTGGCATGCAGGGAGGGCCTTTAGATGAGCAGTTCTTC
J gene: TRBJ2-7; CDR3 length: 11; D gene: TRBD2; V gene: TRBV27; clone size: NA; CDR3 protein: CASRGVAEQYF; CDR3 DNA: TGTGCCAGCCGGGGGGTGGCCGAGCAGTACTTC
J gene: TRBJ1-3; CDR3 length: 15; D gene: NA; V gene: TRBV5-8; clone size: NA; CDR3 protein: CASSFQGHSGNTIYF; CDR3 DNA: TGTGCCAGCAGCTTTCAAGGCCACTCTGGAAACACCATATATTTT
J gene: TRBJ2-2; CDR3 length: 15; D gene: NA; V gene: TRBV2; clone size: NA; CDR3 protein: CASRGTARRGGELFF; CDR3 DNA: TGTGCCAGCAGAGGGACGGCCAGAAGAGGGGGGGAGCTGTTTTTT
J gene: TRBJ2-5; CDR3 length: 15; D gene: NA; V gene: TRBV29-1; clone size: NA; CDR3 protein: CSVEKGGTQGETQYF; CDR3 DNA: TGCAGCGTTGAAAAGGGGGGGACCCAGGGCGAGACCCAGTACTTC
J gene: TRBJ1-5; CDR3 length: 15; D gene: NA; V gene: TRBV16; clone size: NA; CDR3 protein: CASSQSTGSNQPQHF; CDR3 DNA: TGTGCCAGCAGCCAGTCGACGGGTAGCAATCAGCCCCAGCATTTT
J gene: TRBJ2-2; CDR3 length: 14; D gene: NA; V gene: TRBV6-4; clone size: NA; CDR3 protein: CASSVRTGGGELFF; CDR3 DNA: TGTGCCAGCAGTGTCCGGACCGGGGGCGGGGAGCTGTTTTTT
J gene: TRBJ2-3; CDR3 length: 15; D gene: TRBD2; V gene: TRBV14; clone size: NA; CDR3 protein: CASSQAWGGTDTQYF; CDR3 DNA: TGTGCCAGCAGCCAAGCCTGGGGAGGGACAGATACGCAGTATTTT
J gene: TRBJ1-1; CDR3 length: 13; D gene: NA; V gene: TRBV7-9; clone size: NA; CDR3 protein: CASSYVEGTEAFF; CDR3 DNA: TGTGCCAGCAGCTATGTTGAGGGCACTGAAGCTTTCTTT
J gene: TRBJ2-1; CDR3 length: 16; D gene: NA; V gene: TRBV4-2; clone size: NA; CDR3 protein: CASSQTGTEGYNEQFF; CDR3 DNA: TGTGCCAGCAGCCAGACCGGGACTGAAGGCTACAATGAGCAGTTCTTC
J gene: TRBJ2-7; CDR3 length: 15; D gene: NA; V gene: TRBV11-2; clone size: NA; CDR3 protein: CASSPQSGGAYEQYF; CDR3 DNA: TGTGCCAGCAGTCCCCAGAGCGGAGGGGCCTACGAGCAGTACTTC
J gene: TRBJ2-7; CDR3 length: 14; D gene: TRBD1; V gene: TRBV7-9; clone size: NA; CDR3 protein: CASSGGQGGYEQYF; CDR3 DNA: TGTGCCAGCAGCGGCGGACAGGGGGGCTACGAGCAGTACTTC
J gene: TRBJ2-3; CDR3 length: 12; D gene: NA; V gene: TRBV7-8; clone size: NA; CDR3 protein: CASSQWGDTQYF; CDR3 DNA: TGTGCCAGCAGCCAGTGGGGAGATACGCAGTATTTT
J gene: TRBJ2-5; CDR3 length: 15; D gene: TRBD2; V gene: TRBV18; clone size: NA; CDR3 protein: CASSPGLAGRETQYF; CDR3 DNA: TGTGCCAGCTCCCCGGGACTAGCGGGACGCGAGACCCAGTACTTC
J gene: TRBJ2-3; CDR3 length: 14; D gene: NA; V gene: TRBV15; clone size: NA; CDR3 protein: CATSSRRRDDTQYF; CDR3 DNA: TGTGCCACCAGCAGTCGACGGCGGGACGATACGCAGTATTTT
J gene: TRBJ1-1; CDR3 length: 13; D gene: NA; V gene: TRBV30; clone size: NA; CDR3 protein: CAWIGQPNTEAFF; CDR3 DNA: TGTGCCTGGATAGGACAGCCGAACACTGAAGCTTTCTTT
J gene: TRBJ2-3; CDR3 length: 14; D gene: TRBD1; V gene: TRBV6-4; clone size: once; CDR3 protein: CASKGTGDTDTQYF; CDR3 DNA: TGTGCCAGCAAAGGGACAGGGGACACAGATACGCAGTATTTT
J gene: TRBJ2-1; CDR3 length: 15; D gene: NA; V gene: TRBV5-4; clone size: NA; CDR3 protein: CASSLPGGEGDEQFF; CDR3 DNA: TGTGCCAGCAGCCTCCCAGGCGGGGAGGGGGATGAGCAGTTCTTC
J gene: TRBJ2-7; CDR3 length: 15; D gene: TRBD1; V gene: TRBV6-1; clone size: few; CDR3 protein: CASSVSGTGSYEQYF; CDR3 DNA: TGTGCCAGCAGTGTGTCCGGGACAGGGTCGTACGAGCAGTACTTC
J gene: TRBJ2-7; CDR3 length: 16; D gene: TRBD2; V gene: TRBV27; clone size: NA; CDR3 protein: CASSPLAGGLSYEQYF; CDR3 DNA: TGTGCCAGCAGTCCTCTAGCGGGAGGGCTCTCCTACGAGCAGTACTTC
J gene: TRBJ1-1; CDR3 length: 13; D gene: NA; V gene: TRBV6-6; clone size: NA; CDR3 protein: CTIRQPQNTEAFF; CDR3 DNA: TGTACCATTCGACAGCCCCAGAATACTGAAGCTTTCTTT
J gene: TRBJ1-2; CDR3 length: 16; D gene: NA; V gene: TRBV1; clone size: NA; CDR3 protein: CTSSKLSVRKTYGYTF; CDR3 DNA: TGCACCAGCAGTAAGCTAAGTGTGCGAAAGACCTATGGCTACACCTTC
J gene: TRBJ1-4; CDR3 length: 14; D gene: TRBD1; V gene: TRBV6-5; clone size: NA; CDR3 protein: CASKNLYRGEKLFF; CDR3 DNA: TGTGCCAGCAAGAACCTTTACAGGGGCGAAAAACTGTTTTTT
J gene: TRBJ2-5; CDR3 length: 16; D gene: TRBD2; V gene: TRBV4-1; clone size: NA; CDR3 protein: CASSQDSSGPSRTQYF; CDR3 DNA: TGCGCCAGCAGCCAAGATTCTAGCGGCCCCTCCAGGACCCAGTACTTC
J gene: TRBJ2-7; CDR3 length: 14; D gene: TRBD2; V gene: TRBV30; clone size: once; CDR3 protein: CAWSVSGVSYEQYF; CDR3 DNA: TGTGCCTGGAGTGTAAGCGGGGTGTCCTACGAGCAGTACTTC
J gene: TRBJ1-1; CDR3 length: 16; D gene: TRBD1; V gene: TRBV19; clone size: NA; CDR3 protein: CASRSPGQIKNTEAFF; CDR3 DNA: TGTGCCAGTAGGTCCCCGGGACAGATAAAGAACACTGAAGCTTTCTTT
J gene: TRBJ2-2; CDR3 length: 14; D gene: NA; V gene: TRBV10-2; clone size: NA; CDR3 protein: CASSPSRGTGELFF; CDR3 DNA: TGCGCCAGCAGCCCTTCCAGGGGCACCGGGGAGCTGTTTTTT
J gene: TRBJ2-2; CDR3 length: 14; D gene: NA; V gene: TRBV5-1; clone size: few; CDR3 protein: CASSATRGTGELFF; CDR3 DNA: TGCGCCAGCAGCGCCACTAGGGGGACCGGGGAGCTGTTTTTT
J gene: TRBJ2-1; CDR3 length: 14; D gene: TRBD2; V gene: TRBV11-2; clone size: NA; CDR3 protein: CASSLRESHNEQFF; CDR3 DNA: TGTGCCAGCAGCTTGCGGGAGAGTCACAATGAGCAGTTCTTC
J gene: TRBJ1-4; CDR3 length: 17; D gene: NA; V gene: TRBV5-1; clone size: NA; CDR3 protein: CASSLGFAREGNEKLFF; CDR3 DNA: TGCGCCAGCAGCTTGGGATTTGCGCGGGAGGGCAATGAAAAACTGTTTTTT
J gene: TRBJ2-2; CDR3 length: 13; D gene: NA; V gene: TRBV10-3; clone size: NA; CDR3 protein: CAISERDTGELFF; CDR3 DNA: TGTGCCATCAGTGAGAGAGACACCGGGGAGCTGTTTTTT